This entry features one T cell receptor beta chain sequence. Its antigen remains unidentified. This sample was taken from a study of T-cell reconstitution after alpha-beta-depleted transplantation in children. General observations from the study: Surviving recipient cells, namely T cells and thymic progenitors, were the source of high day-60 TCRbeta diversity in some patients. T-cell counts and diversity were attributed mostly to newly produced T cells one year after transplant. Reports say that about two months after transplant, the alpha-beta T cells came out of several hundred graft clones that had expanded.

This CDR3 is built from 14 residues. The germline CDR1 and CDR2 sequences are SGHRS and YFSETQ. With 4 bases clipped from V and 5 bases from J, the junction kept 6 bases outside the gene matches. TCRbeta library preparation incorporated unique molecular identifiers. TCRdb called the PCR reads again in MiXCR, with one record for every CDR3 protein. The sample lists about 610,000 distinct CDR3 sequences; 25% to 30% were seen once. The receptor comes from a boy under two years old with Wiskott-Aldrich syndrome, due to receive a stem cell transplant. This chain joins TRBV5-1 and TRBJ2-3, with 8 bases identical to TRBD2. The sample in question was PBMCs, obtained before TCRalphabeta/CD19-depleted stem cell transplant. The CDR3, as DNA: TGCGCCAGCAGCGAGGGACTAGTGGGAGATACGCAGTATTTT. It specifies CASSEGLVGDTQYF.